Each of the 3 T cell receptor beta chains below was sequenced from the same sample in a study of breast tumors, draining lymph nodes, adjacent tissues. Each CDR3 protein is one row after TCRdb ran MiXCR on the multiplex PCR reads. Seen here are some 85,000 distinct CDR3 sequences, roughly 30% observed once, and the top ten hold over 8%. Samples came from axillary lymph nodes draining the breast cancer. Sequences were obtained from axillary lymph node tissue. The receptors shown here come from a female donor with breast cancer. Some clones in this sample may be carry-over from other donors' samples.

About this clonotype: A clone one base away is much larger, so this may be a read error. The chain is built from TRBV9 and TRBJ2-5, with D perhaps assigned TRBD1 or TRBD2 (5 bases each). The CDR3 totals 15 residues. Germline assignment: CDR1 SGDLS and CDR2 YYNGEE. DNA of the CDR3: TGTGCCAGCAGCAACTCCCTTGGGGGAGAAGAGACCCCGTACTTC. Translating it yields CASSNSLGGEETPYF.

This clonotype has a count of ten or more. V usage is TRBV28 and J usage is TRBJ2-7; D remains ambiguous. Per the germline V gene, CDR1 is MDHEN and CDR2 is SYDVKM. The CDR3 spans 14 residues. Trimming pared 8 bases from V and 4 bases from J, leaving 18 bases between. CDR3 sequence: CASWGGDSSYEQYF. The CDR3 DNA is TGTGCCAGCTGGGGTGGGGATTCGAGTTACGAGCAGTACTTC.

A few counts support this clonotype. The genes are TRBV7-9 and TRBJ1-2; D gene unclear. This CDR3 has 14 amino acids. The germline CDR1 and CDR2 sequences are SEHNR and FQNEAQ (reference sequence). Trimming cost V 4 bases and J 3 bases, with 12 bases left between them. CDR3 in amino acids: CASSSSSAHYGYTF. The CDR3 region has the DNA TGTGCCAGCAGCTCCTCCTCGGCCCACTATGGCTACACCTTC.